The entry that follows covers one T cell receptor beta chain sequence. The antigen is unknown. The CDR3 has 17 residues. Trimming took 5 bases from V and 0 from J; bases not matched to a gene: 1. Per germline, CDR1 MRHNA and CDR2 SNTAGT. TCRdb reprocessed the reads with MiXCR, giving one entry per CDR3 protein. This sample carries over 150,000 distinct CDR3 sequences, around 15% of them seen once, and the ten largest clones take over 20%. The record originates from a study of T cell repertoires in cytomegalovirus infection. Study background: An indication of both CMV infection and matching HLA type came from public TCR beta signatures. The study's findings and limits: What dominated the ex vivo response were HLA-C-restricted CMV-specific TCR beta clonotypes. Cumulative public TCR beta family frequency identified carriers of CMV plus the relevant HLA.

The V call is TRBV6-4, the J call TRBJ2-6, with 13 bases lining up with TRBD2. The sequence was obtained from a human donor in good health (CMV status not recorded). Some clones in this sample may be carry-over from other donors' samples. Sequencing was done on a sample of PBMCs. In DNA, the CDR3 is TGTGCCAGCAGTAGACTAGCGGGGGGCTCTGGGGCCAACGTCCTGACTTTC. The encoded protein is CASSRLAGGSGANVLTF.